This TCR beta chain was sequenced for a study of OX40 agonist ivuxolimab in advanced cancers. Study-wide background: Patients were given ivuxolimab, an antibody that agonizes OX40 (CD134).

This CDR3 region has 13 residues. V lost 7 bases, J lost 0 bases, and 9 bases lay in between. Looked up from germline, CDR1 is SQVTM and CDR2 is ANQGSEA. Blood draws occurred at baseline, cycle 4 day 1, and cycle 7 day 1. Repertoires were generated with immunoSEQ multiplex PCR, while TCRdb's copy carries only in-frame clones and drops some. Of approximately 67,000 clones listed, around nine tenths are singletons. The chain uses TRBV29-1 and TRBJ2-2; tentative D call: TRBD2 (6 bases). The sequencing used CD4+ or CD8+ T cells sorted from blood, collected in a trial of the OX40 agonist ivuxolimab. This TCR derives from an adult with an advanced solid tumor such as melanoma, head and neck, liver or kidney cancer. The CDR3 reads CSARLANTGELFF. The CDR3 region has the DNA TGCAGCGCTCGACTAGCGAACACCGGGGAGCTGTTTTTT.